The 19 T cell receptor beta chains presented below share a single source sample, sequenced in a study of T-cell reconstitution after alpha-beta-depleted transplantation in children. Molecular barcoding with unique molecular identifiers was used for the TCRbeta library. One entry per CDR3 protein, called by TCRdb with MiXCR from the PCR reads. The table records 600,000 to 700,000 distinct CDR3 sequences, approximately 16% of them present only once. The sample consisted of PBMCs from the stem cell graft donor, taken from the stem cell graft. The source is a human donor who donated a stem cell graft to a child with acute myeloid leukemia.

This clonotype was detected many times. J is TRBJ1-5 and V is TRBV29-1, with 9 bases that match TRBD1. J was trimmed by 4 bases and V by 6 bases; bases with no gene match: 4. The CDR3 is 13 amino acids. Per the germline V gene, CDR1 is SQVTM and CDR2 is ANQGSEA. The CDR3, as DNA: TGCAGCGTCTTGACAGGGGGAAATCAGCCCCAGCATTTT. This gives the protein CSVLTGGNQPQHF. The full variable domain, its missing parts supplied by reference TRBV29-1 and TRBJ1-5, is SAVISQKPSRDICQRGTSLTIQCQVDSQVTMMFWYRQQPGQSLTLIATANQGSEATYESGFVIDKFPISRPNLTFSTLTVSNMSPEDSSIYLCSVLTGGNQPQHFGDGTRLSIL.

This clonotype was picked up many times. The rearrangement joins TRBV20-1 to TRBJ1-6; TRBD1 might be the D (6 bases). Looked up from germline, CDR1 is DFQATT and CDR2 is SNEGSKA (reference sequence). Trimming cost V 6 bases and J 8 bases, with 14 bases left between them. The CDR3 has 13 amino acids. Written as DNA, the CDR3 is TGCAGTGCCACGAGCGCAGGGGATTCACCCCTCCACTTT. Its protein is CSATSAGDSPLHF.

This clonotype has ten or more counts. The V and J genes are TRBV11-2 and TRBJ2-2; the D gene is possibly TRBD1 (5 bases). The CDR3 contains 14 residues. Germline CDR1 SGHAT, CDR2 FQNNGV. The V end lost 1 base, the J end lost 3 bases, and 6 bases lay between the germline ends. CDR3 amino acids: CASSLARDTGELFF. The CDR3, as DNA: TGTGCCAGCAGCTTAGCCAGGGACACCGGGGAGCTGTTTTTT.

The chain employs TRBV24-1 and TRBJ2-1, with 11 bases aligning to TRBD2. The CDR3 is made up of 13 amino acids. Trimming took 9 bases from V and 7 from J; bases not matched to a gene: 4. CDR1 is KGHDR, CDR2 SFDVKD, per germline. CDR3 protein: CATSSGGPNEQFF. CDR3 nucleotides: TGTGCCACCTCTAGCGGGGGGCCTAATGAGCAGTTCTTC.

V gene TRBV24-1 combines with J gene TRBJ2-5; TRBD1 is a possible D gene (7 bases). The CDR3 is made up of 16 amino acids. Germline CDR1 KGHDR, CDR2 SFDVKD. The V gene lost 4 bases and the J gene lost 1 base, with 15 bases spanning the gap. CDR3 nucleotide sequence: TGTGCCACCAGTGAAGATTTGCGGGACAGCCAAGAGACCCAGTACTTC. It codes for CATSEDLRDSQETQYF.

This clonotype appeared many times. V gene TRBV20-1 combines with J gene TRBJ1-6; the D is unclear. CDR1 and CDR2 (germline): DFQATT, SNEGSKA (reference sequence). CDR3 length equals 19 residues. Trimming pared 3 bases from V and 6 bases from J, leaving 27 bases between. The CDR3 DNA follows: TGCAGTGCTAGGGGCTTCCTGGACGTCCCCTCTCGCCTTAATTCACCCCTCCACTTT. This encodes CSARGFLDVPSRLNSPLHF.

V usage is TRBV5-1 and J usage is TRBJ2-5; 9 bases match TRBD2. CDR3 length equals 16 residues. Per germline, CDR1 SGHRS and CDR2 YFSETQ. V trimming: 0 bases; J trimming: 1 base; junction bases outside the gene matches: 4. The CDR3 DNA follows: TGCGCCAGCAGCTTGGCAGCGGGGGGTCCCCAAGAGACCCAGTACTTC. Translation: CASSLAAGGPQETQYF.

The CDR3 DNA reads as TGTGCCAGCAGTGAGACAGGGGACCCCCAGCATTTT. It specifies CASSETGDPQHF. The gene calls are TRBV6-5 and TRBJ1-5; 8 positions agree with TRBD1. V gave up 5 bases and J gave up 10 bases; unmatched junction bases: 4. This CDR3 spans 12 amino acids. The germline V gene encodes CDR1 MNHEY and CDR2 SVGAGI.

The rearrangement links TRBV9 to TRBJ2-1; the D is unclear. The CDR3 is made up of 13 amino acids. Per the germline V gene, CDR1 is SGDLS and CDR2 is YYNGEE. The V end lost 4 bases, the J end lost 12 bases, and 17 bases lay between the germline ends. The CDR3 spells CASSPPREVRQFF. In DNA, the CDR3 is TGTGCCAGCAGCCCCCCGCGTGAAGTTAGGCAGTTCTTC. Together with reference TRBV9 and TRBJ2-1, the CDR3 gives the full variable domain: DSGVTQTPKHLITATGQRVTLRCSPRSGDLSVYWYQQSLDQGLQFLIQYYNGEERAKGNILERFSAQQFPDLHSELNLSSLELGDSALYFCASSPPREVRQFFGPGTRLTVL.

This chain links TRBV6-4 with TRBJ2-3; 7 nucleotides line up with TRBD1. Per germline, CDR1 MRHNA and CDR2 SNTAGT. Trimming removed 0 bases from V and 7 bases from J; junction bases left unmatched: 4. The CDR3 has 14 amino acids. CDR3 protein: CASSDSKGANTQYF. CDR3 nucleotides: TGTGCCAGCAGTGACTCGAAGGGGGCAAATACGCAGTATTTT.

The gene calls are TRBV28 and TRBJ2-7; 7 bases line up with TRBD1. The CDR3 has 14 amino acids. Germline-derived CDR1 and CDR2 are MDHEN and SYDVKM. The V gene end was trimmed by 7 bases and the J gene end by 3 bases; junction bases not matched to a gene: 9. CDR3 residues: CASNQPGGLYEQYV. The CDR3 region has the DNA TGTGCCAGCAACCAACCAGGGGGTCTCTACGAGCAGTACGTC.

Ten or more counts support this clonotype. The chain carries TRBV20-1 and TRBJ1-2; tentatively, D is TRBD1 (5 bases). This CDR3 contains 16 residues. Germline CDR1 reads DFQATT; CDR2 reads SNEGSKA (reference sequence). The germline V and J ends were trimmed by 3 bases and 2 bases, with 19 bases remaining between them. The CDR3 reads CSASFRNRTSNYGYTF. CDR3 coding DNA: TGCAGTGCTAGTTTCCGGAACAGGACGTCCAACTATGGCTACACCTTC.

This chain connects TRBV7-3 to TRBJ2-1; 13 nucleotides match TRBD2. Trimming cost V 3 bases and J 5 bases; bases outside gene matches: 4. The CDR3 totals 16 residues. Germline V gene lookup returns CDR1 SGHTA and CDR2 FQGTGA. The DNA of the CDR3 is TGTGCCAGCAGCTTCCAGGGACTAGCGGGGAACAATGAGCAGTTCTTC. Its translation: CASSFQGLAGNNEQFF.

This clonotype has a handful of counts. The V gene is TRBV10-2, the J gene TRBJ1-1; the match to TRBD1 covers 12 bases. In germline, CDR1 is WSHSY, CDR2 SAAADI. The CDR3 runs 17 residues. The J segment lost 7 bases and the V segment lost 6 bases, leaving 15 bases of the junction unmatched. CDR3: CASRAPGTGGGYGEAFF. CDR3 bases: TGCGCCAGCAGAGCTCCCGGGACAGGGGGCGGGTATGGTGAAGCTTTCTTT.

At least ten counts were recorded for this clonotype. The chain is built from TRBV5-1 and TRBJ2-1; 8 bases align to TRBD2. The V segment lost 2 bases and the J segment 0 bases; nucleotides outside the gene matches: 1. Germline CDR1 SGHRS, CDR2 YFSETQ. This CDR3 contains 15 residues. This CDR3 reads CASSLAGDSYNEQFF. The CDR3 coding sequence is TGCGCCAGCAGCTTAGCGGGGGACTCCTACAATGAGCAGTTCTTC.

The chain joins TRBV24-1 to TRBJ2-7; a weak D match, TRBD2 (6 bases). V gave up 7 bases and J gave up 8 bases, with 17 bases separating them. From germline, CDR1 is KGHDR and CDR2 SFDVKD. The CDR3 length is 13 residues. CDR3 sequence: CATSVTGGTKQYF. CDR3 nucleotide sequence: TGTGCCACCAGCGTAACCGGCGGGACCAAGCAGTACTTC.

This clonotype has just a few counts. The CDR3 spells CASSLVVEQYF. CDR3 DNA sequence: TGTGCCAGCAGCTTAGTTGTCGAGCAGTACTTC. The chain combines TRBV7-2 with TRBJ2-7; D is undetermined. The CDR3 consists of 11 residues. The ends were cut back, 1 base at V and 6 bases at J, with 4 bases in the middle. Germline V gene lookup returns CDR1 SGHTA and CDR2 FQGNSA. The variable domain in full, with the rest retrieved from reference TRBV7-2 and TRBJ2-7, is GAGVSQSPSNKVTEKGKDVELRCDPISGHTALYWYRQSLGQGLEFLIYFQGNSAPDKSGLPSDRFSAERTGGSVSTLTIQRTQQEDSAVYLCASSLVVEQYFGPGTRLTVT.

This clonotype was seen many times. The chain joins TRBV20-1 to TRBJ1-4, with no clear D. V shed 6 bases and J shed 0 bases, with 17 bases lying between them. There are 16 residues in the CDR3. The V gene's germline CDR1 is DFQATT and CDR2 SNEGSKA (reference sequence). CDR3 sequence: CSATPEPGTTNEKLFF. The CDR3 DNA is TGCAGTGCCACCCCAGAACCCGGTACAACTAATGAAAAACTGTTTTTT.

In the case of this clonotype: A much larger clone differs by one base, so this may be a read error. CDR3 sequence: CSDRDWEGFQETQYF. CDR3 in DNA: TGCAGTGATAGAGATTGGGAGGGGTTCCAAGAGACCCAGTACTTC. The chain couples TRBV20-1 to TRBJ2-5; TRBD2 agrees at 7 bases. Germline V lookup: CDR1 DFQATT, CDR2 SNEGSKA (reference sequence). The CDR3 totals 15 residues.